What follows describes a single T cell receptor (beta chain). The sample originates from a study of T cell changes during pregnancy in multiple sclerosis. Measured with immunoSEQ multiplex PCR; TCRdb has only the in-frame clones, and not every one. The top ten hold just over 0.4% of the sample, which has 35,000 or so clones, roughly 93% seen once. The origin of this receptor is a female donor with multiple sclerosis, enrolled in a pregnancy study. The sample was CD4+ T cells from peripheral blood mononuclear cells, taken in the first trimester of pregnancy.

The CDR3 is CASSLPGQDTEAFF. In nucleotides, the CDR3 is TGTGCCAGCAGCTTGCCTGGACAGGACACTGAAGCTTTCTTT. The V call is TRBV5-4, the J call TRBJ1-1; the match to TRBD1 covers 7 bases. The V and J ends lost 1 base and 3 bases, in that order; junction bases with no gene match: 3. CDR1 is SGHNT and CDR2 is YYREEE in the germline V gene (reference sequence). CDR3 length equals 14 residues.